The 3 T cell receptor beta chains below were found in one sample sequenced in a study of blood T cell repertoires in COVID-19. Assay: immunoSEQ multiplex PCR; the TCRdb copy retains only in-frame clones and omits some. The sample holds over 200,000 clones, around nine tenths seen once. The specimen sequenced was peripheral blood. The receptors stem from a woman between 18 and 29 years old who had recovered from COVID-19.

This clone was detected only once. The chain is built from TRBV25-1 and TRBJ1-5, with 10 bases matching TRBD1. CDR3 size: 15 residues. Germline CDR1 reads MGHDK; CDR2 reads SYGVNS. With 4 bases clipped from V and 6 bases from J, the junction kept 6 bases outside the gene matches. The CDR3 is CASSVTGGQGQPQHF. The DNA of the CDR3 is TGTGCCAGCAGTGTGACAGGGGGCCAAGGTCAGCCCCAGCATTTT.

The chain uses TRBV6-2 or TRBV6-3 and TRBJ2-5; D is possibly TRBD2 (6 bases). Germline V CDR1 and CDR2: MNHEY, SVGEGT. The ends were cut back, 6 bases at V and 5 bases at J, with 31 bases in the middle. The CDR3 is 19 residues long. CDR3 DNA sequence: TGTGCCAGCAGCGCCCTCACCACCTCCGAGGACTATCTACTGGAGACCCAGTACTTC. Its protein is CASSALTTSEDYLLETQYF.

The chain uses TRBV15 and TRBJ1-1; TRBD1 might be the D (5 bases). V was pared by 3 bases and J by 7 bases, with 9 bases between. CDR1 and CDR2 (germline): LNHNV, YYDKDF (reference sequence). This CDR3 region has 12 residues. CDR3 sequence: CATSRGGFEAFF. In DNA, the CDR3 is TGTGCCACCAGCAGGGGGGGGTTTGAAGCTTTCTTT.